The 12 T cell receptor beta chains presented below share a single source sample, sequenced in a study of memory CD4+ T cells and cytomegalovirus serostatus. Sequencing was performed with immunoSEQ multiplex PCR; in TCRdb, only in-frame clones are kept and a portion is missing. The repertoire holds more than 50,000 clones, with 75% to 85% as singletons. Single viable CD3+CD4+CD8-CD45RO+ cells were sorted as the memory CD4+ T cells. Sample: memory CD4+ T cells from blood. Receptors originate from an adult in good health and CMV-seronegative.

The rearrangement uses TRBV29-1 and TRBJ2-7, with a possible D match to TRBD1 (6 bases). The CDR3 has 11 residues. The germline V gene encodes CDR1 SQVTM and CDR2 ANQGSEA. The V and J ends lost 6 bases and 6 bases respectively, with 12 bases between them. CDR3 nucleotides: TGCAGCGTAGGGTTAGGGGGCGAGCAGTACTTC. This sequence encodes CSVGLGGEQYF.

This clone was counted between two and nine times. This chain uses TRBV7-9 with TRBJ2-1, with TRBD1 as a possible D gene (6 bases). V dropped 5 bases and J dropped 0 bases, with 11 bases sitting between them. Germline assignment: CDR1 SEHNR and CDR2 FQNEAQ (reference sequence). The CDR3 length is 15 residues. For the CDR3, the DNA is TGTGCCAGCAGCAAAGGGGGATACTCCTACAATGAGCAGTTCTTC. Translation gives CASSKGGYSYNEQFF.

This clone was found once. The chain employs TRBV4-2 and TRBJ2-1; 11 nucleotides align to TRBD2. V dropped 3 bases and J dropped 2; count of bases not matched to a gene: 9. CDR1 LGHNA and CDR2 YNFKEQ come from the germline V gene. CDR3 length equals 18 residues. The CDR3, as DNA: TGTGCCAGCAGCCAGTCCTCGGGGACTAGCGGCCCCTACAATGAGCAGTTCTTC. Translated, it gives CASSQSSGTSGPYNEQFF.

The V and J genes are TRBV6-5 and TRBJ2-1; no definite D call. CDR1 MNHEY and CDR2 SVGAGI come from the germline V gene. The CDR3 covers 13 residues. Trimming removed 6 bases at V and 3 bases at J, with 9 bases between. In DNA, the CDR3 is TGTGCCAGCAGCGCCGGCAACTACAATGAGCAGTTCTTC. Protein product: CASSAGNYNEQFF.

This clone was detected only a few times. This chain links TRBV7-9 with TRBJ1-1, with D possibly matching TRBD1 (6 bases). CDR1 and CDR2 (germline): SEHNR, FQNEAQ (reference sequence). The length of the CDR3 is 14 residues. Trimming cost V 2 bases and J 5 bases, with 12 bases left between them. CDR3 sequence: CASSLRGGWTEAFF. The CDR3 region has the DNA TGTGCCAGCAGCTTAAGGGGGGGTTGGACTGAAGCTTTCTTT. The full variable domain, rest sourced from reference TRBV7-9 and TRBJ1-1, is DTGVSQNPRHKITKRGQNVTFRCDPISEHNRLYWYRQTLGQGPEFLTYFQNEAQLEKSRLLSDRFSAERPKGSFSTLEIQRTEQGDSAMYLCASSLRGGWTEAFFGQGTRLTVV.

CDR3 loop: CATSRGGDGTASGNTIYF. CDR3 DNA: TGTGCCACCAGCAGAGGGGGGGACGGTACAGCTTCGGGAAACACCATATATTTT. The chain couples TRBV15 to TRBJ1-3; possibly TRBD1 for D (5 bases). V gave up 1 base and J gave up 4 bases, with 20 bases separating them. The V gene's germline CDR1 is LNHNV and CDR2 YYDKDF (reference sequence). The length of the CDR3 is 18 residues.

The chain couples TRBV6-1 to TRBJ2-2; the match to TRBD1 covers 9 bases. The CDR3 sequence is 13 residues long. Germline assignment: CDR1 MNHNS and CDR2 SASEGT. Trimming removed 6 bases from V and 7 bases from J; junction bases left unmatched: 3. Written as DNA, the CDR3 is TGTGCCAGCAGCACAGGGGGCGTCGGGGAGCTGTTTTTT. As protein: CASSTGGVGELFF.

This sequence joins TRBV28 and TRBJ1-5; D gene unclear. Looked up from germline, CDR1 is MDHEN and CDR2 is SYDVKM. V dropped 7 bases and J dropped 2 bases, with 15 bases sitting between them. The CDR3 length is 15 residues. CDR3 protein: CASTPEGEGNQPQHF. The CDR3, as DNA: TGTGCCAGCACCCCGGAAGGCGAAGGCAATCAGCCCCAGCATTTT. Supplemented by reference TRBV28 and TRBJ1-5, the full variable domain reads DVKVTQSSRYLVKRTGEKVFLECVQDMDHENMFWYRQDPGLGLRLIYFSYDVKMKEKGDIPEGYSVSREKKERFSLILESASTNQTSMYLCASTPEGEGNQPQHFGDGTRLSIL.

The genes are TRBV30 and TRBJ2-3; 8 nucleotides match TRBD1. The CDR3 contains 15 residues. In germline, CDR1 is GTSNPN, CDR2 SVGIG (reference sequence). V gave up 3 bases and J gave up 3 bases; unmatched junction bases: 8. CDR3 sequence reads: CAWSADRERTDTQYF. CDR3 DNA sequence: TGTGCCTGGAGCGCGGACAGGGAACGGACAGATACGCAGTATTTT.

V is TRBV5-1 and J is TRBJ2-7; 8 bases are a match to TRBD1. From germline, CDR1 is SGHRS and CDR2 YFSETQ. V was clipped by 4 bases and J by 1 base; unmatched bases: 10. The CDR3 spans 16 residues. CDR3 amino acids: CASSPQPGQASYEQYF. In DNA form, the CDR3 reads TGCGCCAGCAGCCCACAACCGGGACAGGCATCCTACGAGCAGTACTTC.

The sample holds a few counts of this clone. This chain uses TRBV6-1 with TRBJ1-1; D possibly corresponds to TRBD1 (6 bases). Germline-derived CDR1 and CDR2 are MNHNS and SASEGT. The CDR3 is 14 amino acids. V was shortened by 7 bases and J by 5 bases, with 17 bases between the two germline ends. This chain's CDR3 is CASTGDRSFTEAFF. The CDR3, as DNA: TGTGCCAGCACCGGAGACAGGTCTTTTACTGAAGCTTTCTTT.

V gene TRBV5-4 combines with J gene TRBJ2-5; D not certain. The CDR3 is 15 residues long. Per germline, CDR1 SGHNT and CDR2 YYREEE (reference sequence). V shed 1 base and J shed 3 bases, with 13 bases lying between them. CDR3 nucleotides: TGTGCCAGCAGCTTGCCTGGGTCCACTAAAGAGACCCAGTACTTC. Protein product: CASSLPGSTKETQYF.